This T cell receptor beta chain was captured by sequencing in a study of beta chain features in type 1 diabetes. In regard to this clone: Antigen specificity is unknown.

The length of the CDR3 is 16 residues. CDR1 is SNHLY and CDR2 is FYNNEI in the germline V gene. Trimming removed 2 bases from V and 2 bases from J, with 15 bases in between. Study findings and constraints: Among type 1 diabetes patients, VDJ junctions had fewer insertions and more deletions. Shorter TCRB CDR3s, moderately but significantly so, marked every one of the four CD4+ subsets in Type 1 diabetes patients.

cDNA synthesis used the whole RNA isolate, giving expressed TCRB sequences. Repertoires were generated with immunoSEQ multiplex PCR, while TCRdb's copy carries only in-frame clones and drops some. The sample lists 120,000 or so clones, 16% occurring once. Naive, central memory, regulatory and stem cell-like memory cells within the CD4+ compartment were sorted using CD45RO/CCR7/CD25/CD127/CD95/CD27. This TCR was sampled from a man aged 30 to 45 with type 1 diabetes. Sequencing input: central memory CD4+ T cells from blood. This chain links TRBV2 with TRBJ1-2; D may be TRBD1 (6 bases). CDR3 sequence reads: CASSERAVGGNYGYTF. The CDR3, as DNA: TGTGCCAGCAGTGAAAGAGCTGTGGGGGGCAACTATGGCTACACCTTC.